This TCR beta chain came from a study of blood T cell repertoires in COVID-19. In its sample, this clone was seen a few times. Assay: immunoSEQ multiplex PCR; the TCRdb copy retains only in-frame clones and omits some. The sample yields around 270,000 clones, roughly 84% seen once. Source material: peripheral blood. The sequence derives from a human donor with COVID-19, enrolled during active disease. The donor label of this sample is uncertain.

In DNA, the CDR3 is TGTGCCAGTAGGACAGGGCGGCTTCCTACCGGGGAGCTGTTTTTT. As protein: CASRTGRLPTGELFF. The chain uses TRBV19 and TRBJ2-2, with 7 bases matching TRBD1. Per germline, CDR1 LNHDA and CDR2 SQIVND (reference sequence). The J segment lost 5 bases and the V segment lost 6 bases, leaving 9 bases of the junction unmatched. The CDR3 is made up of 15 amino acids. The variable domain in full, with the rest retrieved from reference TRBV19 and TRBJ2-2, is DGGITQSPKYLFRKEGQNVTLSCEQNLNHDAMYWYRQDPGQGLRLIYYSQIVNDFQKGDIAEGYSVSREKKESFPLTVTSAQKNPTAFYLCASRTGRLPTGELFFGEGSRLTVL.